A selection of T cell receptor beta chains follows, all from one sample in a study of cytomegalovirus exposure and HLA in healthy donors. The protocol was immunoSEQ multiplex PCR, while the TCRdb copy is restricted to in-frame clones and leaves out a portion. Altogether about 130,000 clones are present, about 73% being singletons, with the ten largest covering roughly 2.1%. Material for sequencing was PBMCs. The source of these receptors is a woman aged 40 to 50 in good health and CMV-seropositive. The CDR3 runs from the conserved cysteine through the conserved F or W. The D gene is left open where the match is weak. Not all rows give a size; the values are once, few, many and, for expanded clones, a class.

cdr3_nt: TGTACCAGCAGCCCCGATTTACGGACAGGGGCCCCTATGACCGGGGAGCTGTTTTTT
cdr3_aa: CTSSPDLRTGAPMTGELFF
v_call: TRBV5-8
d_call: TRBD1
j_call: TRBJ2-2
clone_size: -

cdr3_nt: TGTGCCAGCAGCTTAGGAGCGGGACCCTACAATGAGCAGTTCTTC
cdr3_aa: CASSLGAGPYNEQFF
v_call: TRBV7-3
d_call: TRBD2
j_call: TRBJ2-1
clone_size: -

cdr3_nt: TGTGCCAGCAGCCCCGGCCACGGACAGGGAGGGAATGGCTACACCTTC
cdr3_aa: CASSPGHGQGGNGYTF
v_call: TRBV4-2
d_call: TRBD1
j_call: TRBJ1-2
clone_size: -

cdr3_nt: TGTGCCTGGATGGGACAGGGGAACACTGAAGCTTTCTTT
cdr3_aa: CAWMGQGNTEAFF
v_call: TRBV30
d_call: TRBD1
j_call: TRBJ1-1
clone_size: -

cdr3_nt: TGTGCCTGGAGCTCGGGGACAGGGGGGCGGTATAGCAATCAGCCCCAGCATTTT
cdr3_aa: CAWSSGTGGRYSNQPQHF
v_call: TRBV30
d_call: TRBD1
j_call: TRBJ1-5
clone_size: once

cdr3_nt: TGCAGTGCTAGTGCAGGGATCGAGCAGTACTTC
cdr3_aa: CSASAGIEQYF
v_call: TRBV20-1
d_call: -
j_call: TRBJ2-7
clone_size: -

cdr3_nt: TGTGCCAGCAGTTTCCCAGGTTCCGGCTACACCTTC
cdr3_aa: CASSFPGSGYTF
v_call: TRBV28
d_call: -
j_call: TRBJ1-2
clone_size: -

cdr3_nt: TGTGCCAGCGGGCGGGGGACTGAAGCTTTCTTT
cdr3_aa: CASGRGTEAFF
v_call: TRBV28
d_call: -
j_call: TRBJ1-1
clone_size: -

cdr3_nt: TGTGCCAGCAGAAAGGGCAGCGGGACACCCATAAATCAGCCCCAGCATTTT
cdr3_aa: CASRKGSGTPINQPQHF
v_call: TRBV28
d_call: -
j_call: TRBJ1-5
clone_size: -

cdr3_nt: TGTGCCAGCAGCCCACAGAGTCATAGCAATCAGCCCCAGCATTTT
cdr3_aa: CASSPQSHSNQPQHF
v_call: TRBV7-8
d_call: -
j_call: TRBJ1-5
clone_size: -

cdr3_nt: TGTGCCAGCAGCGAAGTTCCCAGGGGGACCTACGAGCAGTACTTC
cdr3_aa: CASSEVPRGTYEQYF
v_call: TRBV7-6
d_call: TRBD1
j_call: TRBJ2-7
clone_size: -

cdr3_nt: TGTGCCAGCTCACCAGGGCTAGCGGGTATCTGGGATTTC
cdr3_aa: CASSPGLAGIWDF
v_call: TRBV18
d_call: TRBD2
j_call: TRBJ2-7
clone_size: -

cdr3_nt: TGTGCCTGGGTGGGGCTCCATGGGCCACCCCTCCACTTT
cdr3_aa: CAWVGLHGPPLHF
v_call: TRBV30
d_call: -
j_call: TRBJ1-6
clone_size: -

cdr3_nt: TGTGCCAGCAGTCAGACAGTTTCTTTCTTT
cdr3_aa: CASSQTVSFF
v_call: TRBV2
d_call: -
j_call: TRBJ1-1
clone_size: few

cdr3_nt: TGTGCCAGCAGTGAATTTGCTGGGGGCGGTGGAAACACCATATATTTT
cdr3_aa: CASSEFAGGGGNTIYF
v_call: TRBV25-1
d_call: -
j_call: TRBJ1-3
clone_size: -

cdr3_nt: TGTGCCAGCAGCTCGAAAAACCGGGACAGGGGCTCAGGTGAGCAGTTCTTC
cdr3_aa: CASSSKNRDRGSGEQFF
v_call: TRBV5-4
d_call: TRBD1
j_call: TRBJ2-1
clone_size: -

cdr3_nt: TGTGCCAGCAGTGTAGGAGCGGGAAATTTAGGTCGGTCCTACAATGAGCAGTTCTTC
cdr3_aa: CASSVGAGNLGRSYNEQFF
v_call: TRBV6-4
d_call: TRBD2
j_call: TRBJ2-1
clone_size: -

cdr3_nt: TGTGCCAGCACTCTCCTGGCGGGAGGGCGTAGCGAGCAGTACTTC
cdr3_aa: CASTLLAGGRSEQYF
v_call: TRBV11-2
d_call: TRBD2
j_call: TRBJ2-7
clone_size: -

cdr3_nt: TGTGCCAGTCGGGACAGGGGTGGTCTCGGCAATCAGCCCCAGCATTTT
cdr3_aa: CASRDRGGLGNQPQHF
v_call: TRBV19
d_call: TRBD1
j_call: TRBJ1-5
clone_size: -

cdr3_nt: TGCGCCAGCAGCCAAGATACCGGGACAAGTTACGAGCAGTACTTC
cdr3_aa: CASSQDTGTSYEQYF
v_call: TRBV4-3
d_call: -
j_call: TRBJ2-7
clone_size: once

cdr3_nt: TGTGCCAGTATGGGGCTAGCGGGGGGACCGTCCACCGGGGAGCTGTTTTTT
cdr3_aa: CASMGLAGGPSTGELFF
v_call: TRBV19
d_call: TRBD2
j_call: TRBJ2-2
clone_size: -

cdr3_nt: TGTGCCAGCAGGCGGGGTGGAGAGCAGTACTTC
cdr3_aa: CASRRGGEQYF
v_call: TRBV28
d_call: -
j_call: TRBJ2-7
clone_size: -

cdr3_nt: TGTGCCAGCCGGACTGGGAACACCGGGGAGCTGTTTTTT
cdr3_aa: CASRTGNTGELFF
v_call: TRBV10-3
d_call: -
j_call: TRBJ2-2
clone_size: -

cdr3_nt: TGCGCCAGCAGCCCAGGGTTGGAGTTTGAGCAGTTCTTC
cdr3_aa: CASSPGLEFEQFF
v_call: TRBV4-3
d_call: -
j_call: TRBJ2-1
clone_size: -

cdr3_nt: TGTGCCAGCAGCTTAGTTGGTGTCGGGAGGGCCGACCATGAGCAGTTCTTC
cdr3_aa: CASSLVGVGRADHEQFF
v_call: TRBV7-8
d_call: TRBD2
j_call: TRBJ2-1
clone_size: -

cdr3_nt: TGTGCCAGCAGCTTACCCGACAGGGTGGGCTATGGCTACACCTTC
cdr3_aa: CASSLPDRVGYGYTF
v_call: TRBV5-6
d_call: TRBD1
j_call: TRBJ1-2
clone_size: -

cdr3_nt: TGTGCCAGCAGTTTATCGGGGGAGGGGTTTGGAAACTATGGCTACACCTTC
cdr3_aa: CASSLSGEGFGNYGYTF
v_call: TRBV28
d_call: -
j_call: TRBJ1-2
clone_size: -

cdr3_nt: TGTGCCAGCAGTGGTGGGACTAGGCAGCCCCAGCATTTT
cdr3_aa: CASSGGTRQPQHF
v_call: TRBV2
d_call: -
j_call: TRBJ1-5
clone_size: few

cdr3_nt: TGTGCCAGCAGTAACCAGTTCGGCGGGGGGGATTTT
cdr3_aa: CASSNQFGGGDF
v_call: TRBV2
d_call: TRBD2
j_call: TRBJ2-3
clone_size: -

cdr3_nt: TGCGCCAGCAGCTTGGTCGTTGAGCAGTTCTTC
cdr3_aa: CASSLVVEQFF
v_call: TRBV5-1
d_call: -
j_call: TRBJ2-1
clone_size: -

cdr3_nt: TGTGCCAGCAGCTTACGGACTAGCGGGAGTAGGAGAGAGACCCAGTACTTC
cdr3_aa: CASSLRTSGSRRETQYF
v_call: TRBV11-3
d_call: TRBD2
j_call: TRBJ2-5
clone_size: -

cdr3_nt: TGTGCCAGTAGTATACAAGCGGCGAGGGGGCCAACCTACGAGCAGTACTTC
cdr3_aa: CASSIQAARGPTYEQYF
v_call: TRBV19
d_call: TRBD1
j_call: TRBJ2-7
clone_size: -

cdr3_nt: TGTGCCAGCAGGCGAACAGGGGTCTCACCCCTCCACTTT
cdr3_aa: CASRRTGVSPLHF
v_call: TRBV11-2
d_call: TRBD1
j_call: TRBJ1-6
clone_size: -

cdr3_nt: TGTGCCAGTACTTTGGACAGGGCCGGGGCTGAAGCTTTCTTT
cdr3_aa: CASTLDRAGAEAFF
v_call: TRBV19
d_call: TRBD1
j_call: TRBJ1-1
clone_size: few

cdr3_nt: TGTGCCAGCAGCCAAGATGGCCAGAATAGCAATCAGCCCCAGCATTTT
cdr3_aa: CASSQDGQNSNQPQHF
v_call: TRBV4-2
d_call: -
j_call: TRBJ1-5
clone_size: -

cdr3_nt: TGCGCCAGCAGCCTAAGGACCGGGACTGGGATGAATGAGCAGTTCTTC
cdr3_aa: CASSLRTGTGMNEQFF
v_call: TRBV4-1
d_call: -
j_call: TRBJ2-1
clone_size: -

cdr3_nt: TGTGCCAGCAGTTTAATAGGGACAGCTACCGGGGAGCTGTTTTTT
cdr3_aa: CASSLIGTATGELFF
v_call: TRBV28
d_call: TRBD1
j_call: TRBJ2-2
clone_size: -

cdr3_nt: TGCGCCAGCAGCTTGAAACAAGGAGCGGACAATGAGCAGTTCTTC
cdr3_aa: CASSLKQGADNEQFF
v_call: TRBV5-1
d_call: -
j_call: TRBJ2-1
clone_size: -

cdr3_nt: TGTGCCAGCAGCTCCCGAGGCGGAAAGGCCCACGAGCAGTACTTC
cdr3_aa: CASSSRGGKAHEQYF
v_call: TRBV7-2
d_call: -
j_call: TRBJ2-7
clone_size: few

cdr3_nt: TGCGCCAGCAGCTTGGTTGGGGGCAACACTGAAGCTTTCTTT
cdr3_aa: CASSLVGGNTEAFF
v_call: TRBV5-1
d_call: -
j_call: TRBJ1-1
clone_size: -

cdr3_nt: TGTGCCAGCAGTGGCGGGGACAGGGGTTCCGGCTACACCTTC
cdr3_aa: CASSGGDRGSGYTF
v_call: TRBV28
d_call: TRBD1
j_call: TRBJ1-2
clone_size: -

cdr3_nt: TGTGCCAGCCGGGGGACCAACCAAGAGACCCAGTACTTC
cdr3_aa: CASRGTNQETQYF
v_call: TRBV2
d_call: -
j_call: TRBJ2-5
clone_size: -

cdr3_nt: TGTGCTACTCGGAGGCGGGAGGGGAGCAATGAGCAGTTCTTC
cdr3_aa: CATRRREGSNEQFF
v_call: TRBV19
d_call: TRBD2
j_call: TRBJ2-1
clone_size: -

cdr3_nt: TGTGCCAGCAGGGAGGGACAGGCAAACACTGAAGCTTTCTTT
cdr3_aa: CASREGQANTEAFF
v_call: TRBV6-1
d_call: TRBD1
j_call: TRBJ1-1
clone_size: -

cdr3_nt: TGTGCCGGGACAGCTCGCTCTGGAAACACCATATATTTT
cdr3_aa: CAGTARSGNTIYF
v_call: TRBV28
d_call: TRBD1
j_call: TRBJ1-3
clone_size: -

cdr3_nt: TGTGCCAGCAGTCGACTAGCGGGAGCTTTGGAGCTGTTTTTT
cdr3_aa: CASSRLAGALELFF
v_call: TRBV28
d_call: TRBD2
j_call: TRBJ2-2
clone_size: -

cdr3_nt: TGTGCCAGCAGGGAAGCCGGACAGGGTATGATCTATGGCTACACCTTC
cdr3_aa: CASREAGQGMIYGYTF
v_call: TRBV5-8
d_call: TRBD1
j_call: TRBJ1-2
clone_size: once

cdr3_nt: TGTGCCAGCAGTGAATCCGGCGGGGGGAGCTCCTACGAGCAGTACTTC
cdr3_aa: CASSESGGGSSYEQYF
v_call: TRBV25-1
d_call: TRBD2
j_call: TRBJ2-7
clone_size: -

cdr3_nt: TGCGCCAGCAGCTTGGGGGCCACTGAAGCTTTCTTT
cdr3_aa: CASSLGATEAFF
v_call: TRBV5-1
d_call: -
j_call: TRBJ1-1
clone_size: -

cdr3_nt: TGTGCCATCAGTGGAGGAGCGGGGGAGCAGTACTTC
cdr3_aa: CAISGGAGEQYF
v_call: TRBV10-3
d_call: TRBD2
j_call: TRBJ2-7
clone_size: -

cdr3_nt: TGTGCCAGCAGCCCGACAGGGACAAAGTTCTACGAGCAGTACTTC
cdr3_aa: CASSPTGTKFYEQYF
v_call: TRBV27
d_call: TRBD1
j_call: TRBJ2-7
clone_size: -

cdr3_nt: TGTGCCAGCAGCTTGCGGGGTAACCAGCCCCAGCATTTT
cdr3_aa: CASSLRGNQPQHF
v_call: TRBV7-6
d_call: -
j_call: TRBJ1-5
clone_size: -

cdr3_nt: TGTGCCAGCAGTTCTAGCTACTCCCAAGAGACCCAGTACTTC
cdr3_aa: CASSSSYSQETQYF
v_call: TRBV27
d_call: -
j_call: TRBJ2-5
clone_size: few

cdr3_nt: TGTGCCAGCAGTGCCACTGGGACAGATAATGAAAAACTGTTTTTT
cdr3_aa: CASSATGTDNEKLFF
v_call: TRBV2
d_call: TRBD1
j_call: TRBJ1-4
clone_size: -

cdr3_nt: TGTGCCAGCAGACAGGACCTCTCCTACGAGCAGTACTTC
cdr3_aa: CASRQDLSYEQYF
v_call: TRBV6-1
d_call: -
j_call: TRBJ2-7
clone_size: -

cdr3_nt: TGTGAGGCGGGGCAGGGCCGGAGTACTGAAGCTTTCTTT
cdr3_aa: CEAGQGRSTEAFF
v_call: TRBV28
d_call: -
j_call: TRBJ1-1
clone_size: -

cdr3_nt: TGTGCCAGCAGCTTAGTTGGAGGGAACTATGGCTACACCTTC
cdr3_aa: CASSLVGGNYGYTF
v_call: TRBV5-4
d_call: -
j_call: TRBJ1-2
clone_size: -

cdr3_nt: TGTGCCAAACGGGGAGGAGACTACCCTGGAAACACCATATATTTT
cdr3_aa: CAKRGGDYPGNTIYF
v_call: TRBV30
d_call: -
j_call: TRBJ1-3
clone_size: -

cdr3_nt: TGTGCCAGCAGCTTAGGTGAGGGAAACTATGGCTACACCTTC
cdr3_aa: CASSLGEGNYGYTF
v_call: TRBV11-2
d_call: -
j_call: TRBJ1-2
clone_size: -